This T cell receptor (beta chain) was captured by sequencing in a study of blood T cell repertoires in COVID-19. This CDR3 spans 14 amino acids. V lost 4 bases to trimming and J lost 5 bases, with 14 bases between them. Germline CDR1 is LGHNA and CDR2 is YNFKEQ. The method was immunoSEQ multiplex PCR; TCRdb's version includes in-frame clones alone and lacks a portion of them. Seen here are over 150,000 clones, 83% observed once, and the top ten hold roughly 19%. The V and J genes are TRBV4-2 and TRBJ2-5, with D tentatively TRBD2 (7 bases). This clonotype originated in a woman aged 70-85 years who had recovered from COVID-19. Specimen: peripheral blood. The CDR3 here is CASSPGGPGETQYF. In DNA form, the CDR3 reads TGTGCCAGCAGCCCCGGGGGGCCCGGGGAGACCCAGTACTTC.